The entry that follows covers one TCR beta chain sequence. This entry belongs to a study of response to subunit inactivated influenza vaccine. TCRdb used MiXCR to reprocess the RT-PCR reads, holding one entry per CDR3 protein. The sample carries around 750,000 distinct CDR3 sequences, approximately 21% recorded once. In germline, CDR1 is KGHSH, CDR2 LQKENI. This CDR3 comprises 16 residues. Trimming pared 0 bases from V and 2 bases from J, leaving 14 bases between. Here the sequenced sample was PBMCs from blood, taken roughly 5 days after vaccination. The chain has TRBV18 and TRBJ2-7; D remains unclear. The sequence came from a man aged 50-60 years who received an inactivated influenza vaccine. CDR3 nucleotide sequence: TGTGCCAGCTCACCACCGGAGTGGCACGGAACCTACGAGCAGTACTTC. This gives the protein CASSPPEWHGTYEQYF.